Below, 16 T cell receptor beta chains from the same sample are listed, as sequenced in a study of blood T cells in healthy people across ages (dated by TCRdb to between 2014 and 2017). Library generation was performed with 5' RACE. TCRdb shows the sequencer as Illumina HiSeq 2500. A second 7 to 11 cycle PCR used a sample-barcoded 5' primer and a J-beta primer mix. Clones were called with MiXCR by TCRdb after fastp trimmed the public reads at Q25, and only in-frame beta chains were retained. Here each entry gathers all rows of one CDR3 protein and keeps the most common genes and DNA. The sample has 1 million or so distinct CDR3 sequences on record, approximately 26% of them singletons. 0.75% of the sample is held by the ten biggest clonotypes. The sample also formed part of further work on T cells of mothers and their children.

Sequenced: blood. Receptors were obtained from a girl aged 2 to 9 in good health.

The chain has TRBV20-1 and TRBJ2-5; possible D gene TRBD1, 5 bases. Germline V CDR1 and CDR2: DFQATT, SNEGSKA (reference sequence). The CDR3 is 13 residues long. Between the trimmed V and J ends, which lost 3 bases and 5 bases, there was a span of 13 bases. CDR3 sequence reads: CSASLQSGETQYF. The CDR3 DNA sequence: TGCAGTGCTAGTTTGCAGTCAGGGGAGACCCAGTACTTC.

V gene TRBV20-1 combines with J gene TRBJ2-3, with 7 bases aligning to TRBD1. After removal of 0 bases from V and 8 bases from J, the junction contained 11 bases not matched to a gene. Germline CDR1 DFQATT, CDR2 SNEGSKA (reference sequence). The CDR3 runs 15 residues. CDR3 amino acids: CSAREAGQVQGTQYF. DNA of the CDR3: TGCAGTGCTAGAGAAGCCGGACAGGTCCAGGGTACGCAGTATTTT.

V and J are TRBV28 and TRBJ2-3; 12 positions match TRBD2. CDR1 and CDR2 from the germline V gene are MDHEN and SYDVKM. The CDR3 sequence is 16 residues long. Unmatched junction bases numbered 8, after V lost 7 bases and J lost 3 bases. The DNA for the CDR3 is TGTGCCAGCACCAGACCCCTAGCGGGAGGGACAGATACGCAGTATTTT. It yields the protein CASTRPLAGGTDTQYF.

The CDR3 reads CSVSPGETQYF. The CDR3 DNA follows: TGCAGCGTTAGTCCGGGAGAGACCCAGTACTTC. J is TRBJ2-5 and V is TRBV29-1; D is unresolved. Germline values: CDR1 SQVTM, CDR2 ANQGSEA. V lost 5 bases and J 4 bases, leaving 8 bases between the germline ends. CDR3 size: 11 residues.

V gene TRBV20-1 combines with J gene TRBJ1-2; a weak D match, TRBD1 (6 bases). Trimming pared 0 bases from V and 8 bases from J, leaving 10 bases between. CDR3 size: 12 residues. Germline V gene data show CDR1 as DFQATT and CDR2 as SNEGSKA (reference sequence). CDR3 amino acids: CSARDPGDGYTF. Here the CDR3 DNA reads TGCAGTGCTAGAGATCCAGGGGACGGCTACACCTTC.

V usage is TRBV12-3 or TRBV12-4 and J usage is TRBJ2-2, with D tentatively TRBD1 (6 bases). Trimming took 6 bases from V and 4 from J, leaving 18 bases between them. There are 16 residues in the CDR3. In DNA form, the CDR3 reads TGTGCCAGCAGCTCCCTTAGCAGGGGTTCCACCGGGGAGCTGTTTTTT. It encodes CASSSLSRGSTGELFF.

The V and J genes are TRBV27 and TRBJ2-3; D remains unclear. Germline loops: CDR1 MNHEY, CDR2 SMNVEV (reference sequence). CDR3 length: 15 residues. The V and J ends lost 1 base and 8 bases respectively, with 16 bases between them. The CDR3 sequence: CASSLYSSVTSTQYF. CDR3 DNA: TGTGCCAGCAGTTTATATTCGAGTGTTACAAGTACGCAGTATTTT.

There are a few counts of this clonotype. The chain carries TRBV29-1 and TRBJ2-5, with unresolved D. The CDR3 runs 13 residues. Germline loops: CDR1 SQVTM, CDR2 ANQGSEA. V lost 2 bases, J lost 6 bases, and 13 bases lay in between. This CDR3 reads CSVEPGVEKTQYF. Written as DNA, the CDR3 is TGCAGCGTTGAACCGGGTGTCGAAAAGACCCAGTACTTC. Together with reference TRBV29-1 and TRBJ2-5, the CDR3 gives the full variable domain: SAVISQKPSRDICQRGTSLTIQCQVDSQVTMMFWYRQQPGQSLTLIATANQGSEATYESGFVIDKFPISRPNLTFSTLTVSNMSPEDSSIYLCSVEPGVEKTQYFGPGTRLLVL.

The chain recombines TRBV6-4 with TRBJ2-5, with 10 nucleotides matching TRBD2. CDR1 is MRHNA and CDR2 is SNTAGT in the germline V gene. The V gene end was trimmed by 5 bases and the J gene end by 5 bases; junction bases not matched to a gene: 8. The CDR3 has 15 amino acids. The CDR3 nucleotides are TGTGCCAGCAGTCCAGCGGGGGGGCCATTGGAGACCCAGTACTTC. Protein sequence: CASSPAGGPLETQYF.

In DNA, the CDR3 is TGTGCCAGCAGCATACTCTCGGACGATTGGGGGGAGCAGTACTTC. This codes for CASSILSDDWGEQYF. The rearrangement uses TRBV27 and TRBJ2-7; perhaps D is TRBD1 or TRBD2 (5 bases each). Per germline, CDR1 MNHEY and CDR2 SMNVEV (reference sequence). CDR3 length equals 15 residues. Trimming took 6 bases from V and 7 from J, leaving 22 bases between them.

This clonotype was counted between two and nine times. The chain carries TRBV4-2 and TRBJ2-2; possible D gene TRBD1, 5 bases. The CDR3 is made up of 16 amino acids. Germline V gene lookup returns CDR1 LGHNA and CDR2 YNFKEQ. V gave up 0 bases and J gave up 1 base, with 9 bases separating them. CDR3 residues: CASSQERQMNTGELFF. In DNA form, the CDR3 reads TGTGCCAGCAGCCAAGAGAGACAGATGAACACCGGGGAGCTGTTTTTT.

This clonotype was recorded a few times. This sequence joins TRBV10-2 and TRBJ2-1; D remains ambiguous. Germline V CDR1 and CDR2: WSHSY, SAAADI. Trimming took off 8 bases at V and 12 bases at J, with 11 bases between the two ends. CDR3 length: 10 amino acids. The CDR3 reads CASGSEVQFF. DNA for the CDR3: TGCGCCAGCGGGTCAGAGGTGCAGTTCTTC.

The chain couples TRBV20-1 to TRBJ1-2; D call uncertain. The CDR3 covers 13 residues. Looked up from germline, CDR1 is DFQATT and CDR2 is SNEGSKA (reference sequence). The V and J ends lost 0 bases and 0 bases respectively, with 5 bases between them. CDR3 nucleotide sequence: TGCAGTGCTAGAGATCCCGCTAACTATGGCTACACCTTC. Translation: CSARDPANYGYTF.

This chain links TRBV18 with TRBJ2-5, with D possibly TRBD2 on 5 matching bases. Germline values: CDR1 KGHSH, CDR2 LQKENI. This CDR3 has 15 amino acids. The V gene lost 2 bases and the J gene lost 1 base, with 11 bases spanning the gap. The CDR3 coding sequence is TGTGCCAGCTCACCAACTACGAGCGGCCAAGAGACCCAGTACTTC. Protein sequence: CASSPTTSGQETQYF.

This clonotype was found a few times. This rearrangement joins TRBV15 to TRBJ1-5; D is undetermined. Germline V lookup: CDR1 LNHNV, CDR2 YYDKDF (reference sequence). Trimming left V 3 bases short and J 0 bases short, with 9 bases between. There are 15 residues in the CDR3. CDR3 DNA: TGTGCCACCAGCAGGGACCTTAATAGCAATCAGCCCCAGCATTTT. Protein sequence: CATSRDLNSNQPQHF.

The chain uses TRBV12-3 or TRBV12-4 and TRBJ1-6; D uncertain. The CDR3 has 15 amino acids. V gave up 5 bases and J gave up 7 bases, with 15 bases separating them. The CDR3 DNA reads TGTGCCAGCAGTACTGATGCTGGTTTGAATTCACCCCTCCACTTT. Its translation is CASSTDAGLNSPLHF.